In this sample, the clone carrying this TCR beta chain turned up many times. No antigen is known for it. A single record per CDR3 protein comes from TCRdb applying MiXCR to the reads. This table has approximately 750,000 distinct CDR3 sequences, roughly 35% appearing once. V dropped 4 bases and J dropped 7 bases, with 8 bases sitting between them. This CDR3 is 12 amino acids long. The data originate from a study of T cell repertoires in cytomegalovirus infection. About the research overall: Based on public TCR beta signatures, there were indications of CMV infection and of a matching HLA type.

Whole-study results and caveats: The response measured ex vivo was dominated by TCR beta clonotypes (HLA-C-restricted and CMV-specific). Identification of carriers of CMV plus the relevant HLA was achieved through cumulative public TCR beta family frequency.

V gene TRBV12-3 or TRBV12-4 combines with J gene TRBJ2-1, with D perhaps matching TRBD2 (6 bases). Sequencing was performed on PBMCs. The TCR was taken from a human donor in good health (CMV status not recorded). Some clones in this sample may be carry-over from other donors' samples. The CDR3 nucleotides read TGTGCCAGCAGTTCGGAGGGAAATGAGCAGTTCTTC. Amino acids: CASSSEGNEQFF.